This TCR beta chain was sequenced in a study of control samples from healthy donors and cancer patients. Profiled with immunoSEQ multiplex PCR; TCRdb holds only in-frame clones, not every one. This sample carries about 120,000 clones, about 89% of them seen once, and the ten largest clones take approximately 7.8%. The V end lost 3 bases, the J end lost 3 bases, and 9 bases lay between the germline ends. This CDR3 region has 13 residues. Per the germline V gene, CDR1 is MNHNY and CDR2 is SVGAGI (reference sequence). The chain couples TRBV6-6 to TRBJ2-7; D remains ambiguous. This TCR derives from a woman aged 18-29 years in good health. The sample taken for sequencing was blood. CDR3 coding DNA: TGTGCCAGCAGTTATCGGGCCCTCTACGAGCAGTACTTC. Translation: CASSYRALYEQYF.